These 26 T cell receptor beta chains share one sample of origin, sequenced in a study of PD-L1 blockade in urothelial cancer. Some clones are missing from TCRdb's copy, which holds only in-frame ones; the method was immunoSEQ multiplex PCR. The sample records some 100,000 clones, approximately 88% being singletons. Time point in this sample: pretreatment peripheral blood. The sequences come from PBMCs, collected around atezolizumab (anti-PD-L1) treatment. All receptors derive from a woman of 80 years or more with urothelial cancer.

J is TRBJ1-4 and V is TRBV14; TRBD1 aligns across 7 bases. Germline V CDR1 and CDR2: SGHDN, FVKESK. The CDR3 is made up of 15 amino acids. Germline trimming cut 4 bases from V and 7 bases from J; bases unmatched to any gene: 9. The CDR3 reads CASSLGGTVREKLFF. DNA for the CDR3: TGTGCCAGCAGCCTAGGGGGGACAGTCCGTGAAAAACTGTTTTTT.

This chain uses TRBV2 with TRBJ1-4; D remains unclear. V gave up 5 bases and J gave up 0 bases, with 13 bases separating them. Germline assignment: CDR1 SNHLY and CDR2 FYNNEI. The CDR3 is 16 amino acids. CDR3 loop: CASSSLPRATNEKLFF. The CDR3 DNA follows: TGTGCCAGCAGTTCCCTCCCGAGGGCAACTAATGAAAAACTGTTTTTT.

Remarks on this clone: Relative to the germline gene, one junction end is altered; a read error may explain this. The rearrangement uses TRBV28 and TRBJ1-2, with unresolved D. Germline CDR1 is MDHEN and CDR2 is SYDVKM. This CDR3 comprises 12 residues. The CDR3 protein is CASSLYGSSTFF. Written as DNA, the CDR3 is TGTGCCAGCAGTTTATACGGGAGTTCGACATTCTTC.

The chain has TRBV5-1 and TRBJ2-7; 15 positions agree with TRBD2. V gave up 4 bases and J gave up 3 bases; unmatched junction bases: 8. Germline CDR1 SGHRS, CDR2 YFSETQ. This CDR3 region has 17 residues. CDR3 sequence: CASSDRTSGRGVYEQYF. CDR3 bases: TGCGCCAGCAGCGACCGGACTAGCGGGAGGGGGGTCTACGAGCAGTACTTC.

This chain joins TRBV9 and TRBJ1-2, with 10 bases fitting TRBD1. Unmatched junction bases numbered 12, after V lost 3 bases and J lost 7 bases. Germline V gene sequence: CDR1 SGDLS, CDR2 YYNGEE. The CDR3 is 16 residues long. The CDR3 loop is CASSAGGGQGLGGYTF. CDR3 sequence (DNA): TGTGCCAGCAGCGCCGGCGGGGGACAGGGGCTCGGTGGCTACACCTTC.

This sequence joins TRBV10-2 and TRBJ2-1; TRBD2 matches at 13 bases. V shed 3 bases, J shed 7 bases, and the junction held 9 bases outside the gene matches. This CDR3 has 17 amino acids. Germline assignment: CDR1 WSHSY and CDR2 SAAADI. CDR3 coding DNA: TGCGCCAGCAGTGAATATCTTAGGACTAGCGGGAGTAATGAGCAGTTCTTC. This encodes CASSEYLRTSGSNEQFF.

This rearrangement joins TRBV28 to TRBJ2-3; a weak D match, TRBD2 (6 bases). Deletions cut 5 bases from V and 1 base from J, with 16 bases between. Germline assignment: CDR1 MDHEN and CDR2 SYDVKM. This CDR3 comprises 16 residues. The CDR3 DNA sequence: TGTGCCAGCAGTCCGGCGGGATGGCAGGGCACAGATACGCAGTATTTT. Protein sequence: CASSPAGWQGTDTQYF.

This clone showed up just once. In DNA, the CDR3 is TGTGCCAGCAGTCGGGACAGCAACTATGGCTACACCTTC. It yields the protein CASSRDSNYGYTF. This chain links TRBV28 with TRBJ1-2; 7 bases are shared with TRBD1. Germline V gene data show CDR1 as MDHEN and CDR2 as SYDVKM. The CDR3 is 13 amino acids. Trimming cost V 5 bases and J 2 bases; bases outside gene matches: 2.

The chain employs TRBV19 and TRBJ2-7; 7 positions agree with TRBD2. CDR1 is LNHDA and CDR2 is SQIVND in the germline V gene (reference sequence). Trimming cost V 8 bases and J 6 bases; bases outside gene matches: 10. The CDR3 sequence is 13 residues long. CDR3 protein: CASGGQREGEQYF. The CDR3 coding sequence is TGTGCCAGTGGCGGCCAGCGGGAAGGCGAGCAGTACTTC.

This clone appeared once. The genes are TRBV12-5 and TRBJ2-5; 11 nucleotides match TRBD1. V lost 5 bases, J lost 4 bases, and 6 bases stayed unmatched. The CDR3 is 15 amino acids. Germline V gene sequence: CDR1 LGHNT, CDR2 FRNRAP. The CDR3 here is CASGPGQGARETQYF. CDR3 in DNA: TGTGCTAGTGGTCCCGGACAGGGGGCGAGAGAGACCCAGTACTTC.

CDR3 in amino acids: CASSSKGRQFF. The CDR3 nucleotides read TGTGCCAGCAGTTCGAAGGGGCGGCAGTTCTTC. The chain couples TRBV28 to TRBJ2-1, with D possibly TRBD1 on 5 matching bases. From germline, CDR1 is MDHEN and CDR2 SYDVKM. Trimming pared 4 bases from V and 12 bases from J, leaving 10 bases between. The CDR3 runs 11 residues.

The V and J genes are TRBV19 and TRBJ2-5; D is possibly TRBD2 (6 bases). Germline V gene data show CDR1 as LNHDA and CDR2 as SQIVND (reference sequence). The CDR3 totals 16 residues. Trimming left V 2 bases short and J 2 bases short, with 15 bases between. As DNA, the CDR3 is TGTGCCAGTAGTATAAGTATGGCGGGGATTCAAGAGACCCAGTACTTC. Encoded protein: CASSISMAGIQETQYF. Variable domain in full (rest from reference TRBV19 and TRBJ2-5): DGGITQSPKYLFRKEGQNVTLSCEQNLNHDAMYWYRQDPGQGLRLIYYSQIVNDFQKGDIAEGYSVSREKKESFPLTVTSAQKNPTAFYLCASSISMAGIQETQYFGPGTRLLVL.

CDR3 in amino acids: CASSLSGVGNQPQHF. DNA for the CDR3: TGTGCCAGCAGTTTGAGCGGGGTGGGCAATCAGCCCCAGCATTTT. This chain links TRBV28 with TRBJ1-5; unclear D gene. Trimming pared 3 bases from V and 2 bases from J, leaving 11 bases between. The CDR3 contains 15 residues. CDR1 and CDR2 from the germline V gene are MDHEN and SYDVKM. Variable domain in full (rest from reference TRBV28 and TRBJ1-5): DVKVTQSSRYLVKRTGEKVFLECVQDMDHENMFWYRQDPGLGLRLIYFSYDVKMKEKGDIPEGYSVSREKKERFSLILESASTNQTSMYLCASSLSGVGNQPQHFGDGTRLSIL.

The V and J genes are TRBV25-1 and TRBJ2-5; 7 bases fit TRBD1. CDR3 length: 14 amino acids. Losses at the gene ends were 5 bases for V and 3 bases for J; bases not matched to a gene: 6. Germline CDR1 reads MGHDK; CDR2 reads SYGVNS. The CDR3 here is CASSTWTGKETQYF. The CDR3 DNA reads as TGTGCCAGCAGTACGTGGACAGGAAAAGAGACCCAGTACTTC. Full variable domain (rest looked up from reference TRBV25-1 and TRBJ2-5): EADIYQTPRYLVIGTGKKITLECSQTMGHDKMYWYQQDPGMELHLIHYSYGVNSTEKGDLSSESTVSRIRTEHFPLTLESARPSHTSQYLCASSTWTGKETQYFGPGTRLLVL.

This chain joins TRBV19 and TRBJ2-2, with TRBD2 as a possible D gene (6 bases). Germline CDR1 and CDR2: LNHDA and SQIVND (reference sequence). Trimming took 5 bases from V and 0 from J, leaving 16 bases between them. The CDR3 has 17 residues. The chain's CDR3 is CASSFGGPITNTGELFF. DNA for the CDR3: TGTGCCAGTAGTTTCGGAGGGCCGATAACGAACACCGGGGAGCTGTTTTTT.

This sequence joins TRBV19 and TRBJ2-7, with 10 bases identical to TRBD2. The CDR3 contains 15 residues. J lost 4 bases, V lost 6 bases, and 9 bases had no gene match. Germline V gene sequence: CDR1 LNHDA, CDR2 SQIVND (reference sequence). The CDR3 DNA is TGTGCCAGTAGGATGGGGGGACTAGCGATATACGAGCAGTACTTC. It translates to CASRMGGLAIYEQYF.

This chain joins TRBV6-5 and TRBJ2-5; 7 positions agree with TRBD2. This CDR3 is built from 13 residues. In germline, CDR1 is MNHEY, CDR2 SVGAGI. V was clipped by 6 bases and J by 4 bases; unmatched bases: 5. The CDR3, as DNA: TGTGCCAGCAGCGGGAGCGGGACAGAGACCCAGTACTTC. It codes for CASSGSGTETQYF.

This chain links TRBV5-5 with TRBJ1-4; 10 positions agree with TRBD1. The CDR3 length is 19 residues. The germline gives CDR1 SGHKS, CDR2 YYEKEE (reference sequence). After removal of 2 bases from V and 7 bases from J, the junction contained 17 bases not matched to a gene. CDR3 in DNA: TGTGCCAGCAGCTTAAGGCTTCGGGACAGGGGAGTACCGCTTGAAAAACTGTTTTTT. As protein: CASSLRLRDRGVPLEKLFF.

V usage is TRBV28 and J usage is TRBJ2-1; 9 bases fit TRBD1. The V segment lost 6 bases and the J segment 4 bases; nucleotides outside the gene matches: 10. This CDR3 has 16 amino acids. From germline, CDR1 is MDHEN and CDR2 SYDVKM. The CDR3 sequence is CASRTYSGTGYNEQFF. The CDR3 DNA reads TGTGCCAGCAGGACTTACTCCGGGACAGGGTACAATGAGCAGTTCTTC.

The rearrangement joins TRBV6-1 to TRBJ2-2; 10 positions agree with TRBD1. The V and J ends lost 7 bases and 5 bases, in that order; junction bases with no gene match: 7. The CDR3 runs 15 residues. The germline V gene has CDR1 MNHNS and CDR2 SASEGT. The CDR3 here is CASNPDRGSTGELFF. The CDR3 DNA sequence: TGTGCCAGCAACCCGGACAGGGGGAGTACCGGGGAGCTGTTTTTT.

Details on this clone: This same CDR3 is encoded by further DNA sequences in the sample. The chain combines TRBV30 with TRBJ2-1; the D is unclear. V dropped 0 bases and J dropped 6 bases, with 6 bases sitting between them. This CDR3 comprises 12 residues. Looked up from germline, CDR1 is GTSNPN and CDR2 is SVGIG (reference sequence). CDR3 region: CAWSVRGNEQFF. Written as DNA, the CDR3 is TGTGCCTGGAGTGTACGCGGCAATGAGCAGTTCTTC. The full variable domain, completed using reference TRBV30 and TRBJ2-1, is SQTIHQWPATLVQPVGSPLSLECTVEGTSNPNLYWYRQAAGRGLQLLFYSVGIGQISSEVPQNLSASRPQDRQFILSSKKLLLSDSGFYLCAWSVRGNEQFFGPGTRLTVL.

The chain is built from TRBV19 and TRBJ2-1; 12 nucleotides match TRBD2. This CDR3 has 15 amino acids. V gave up 3 bases and J gave up 7 bases; unmatched junction bases: 4. Germline CDR1 LNHDA, CDR2 SQIVND (reference sequence). CDR3 amino acids: CASSMTSGSINEQFF. CDR3 in DNA: TGTGCCAGTAGTATGACTAGCGGGAGCATAAATGAGCAGTTCTTC.

This clone has more than one count but fewer than ten. J is TRBJ1-5 and V is TRBV9; 8 bases line up with TRBD1. J was trimmed by 4 bases and V by 4 bases; bases with no gene match: 4. The CDR3 loop spans 14 amino acids. CDR1 is SGDLS, CDR2 YYNGEE, per germline. The CDR3 sequence is CASSSTGANQPQHF. In DNA, the CDR3 is TGTGCCAGCAGCTCGACAGGGGCGAATCAGCCCCAGCATTTT.

The chain uses TRBV27 and TRBJ2-7, with 9 nucleotides matching TRBD2. This CDR3 region has 14 residues. J was trimmed by 6 bases and V by 5 bases; bases with no gene match: 8. The V gene's germline CDR1 is MNHEY and CDR2 SMNVEV (reference sequence). CDR3 DNA sequence: TGTGCCAGCAGTCCGCGTAGCGGGAGTACCGAGCAGTACTTC. Protein: CASSPRSGSTEQYF.

CDR3 DNA sequence: TGCGCCAGCAGCTTGGCCACAACTAATGAAAAACTGTTTTTT. Its protein product is CASSLATTNEKLFF. The J gene is TRBJ1-4, the V gene TRBV5-1, with no clear D. The CDR3 length is 14 residues. The V and J ends lost 0 bases and 0 bases respectively, with 3 bases between them. Germline CDR1 reads SGHRS; CDR2 reads YFSETQ.

The chain combines TRBV28 with TRBJ1-4; 7 nucleotides agree with TRBD1. The CDR3 consists of 14 residues. Germline CDR1 is MDHEN and CDR2 is SYDVKM. V trimming: 7 bases; J trimming: 4 bases; junction bases outside the gene matches: 6. The CDR3 nucleotides are TGTGCCAGCACAGGGACAGCCGGTAATGAAAAACTGTTTTTT. Protein: CASTGTAGNEKLFF. Filled out from reference TRBV28 and TRBJ1-4, the complete variable domain reads DVKVTQSSRYLVKRTGEKVFLECVQDMDHENMFWYRQDPGLGLRLIYFSYDVKMKEKGDIPEGYSVSREKKERFSLILESASTNQTSMYLCASTGTAGNEKLFFGSGTQLSVL.